This T cell receptor (beta chain) was retrieved from a study of cytotoxic CD8 clonotypes in ibrutinib-treated CLL. General study findings and limits: Having risen at ibrutinib response, clonality had fallen back toward baseline by progression.

The germline V gene has CDR1 MNHEY and CDR2 SVGAGI. V was clipped by 2 bases and J by 1 base, with 11 bases between them. The CDR3 runs to 15 residues. Sequencing was designed to attain a depth spanning 1 in 200,000 to 1 in 1 million T cells. Some clones are missing from TCRdb's copy, which holds only in-frame ones; the method was immunoSEQ multiplex PCR. Of fewer than 45,000 clones detected, approximately 48% appear once; the ten largest clones hold 18%. For this clone: The target antigen is unknown.

The specimen was PBMCs, collected before ibrutinib treatment. The chain recombines TRBV6-5 with TRBJ1-1; D is possibly TRBD1 (5 bases). This TCR was sampled from a human donor with chronic lymphocytic leukemia. CDR3 nucleotides: TGTGCCAGCAGTTACGCAGGGACGGGGAACACTGAAGCTTTCTTT. Its protein is CASSYAGTGNTEAFF.